Listed below are T cell receptor beta chains from one sample, sequenced in a study of response to subunit inactivated influenza vaccine. TCRdb re-called the RT-PCR reads with MiXCR, one entry per CDR3 protein. The sample lists about 530,000 distinct CDR3 sequences, about an eighth seen once, with 10% in the top ten. Specimen: PBMCs from blood, collected on the day of vaccination. Receptor source: a man in his forties or fifties who received an inactivated influenza vaccine. CDR3s include the opening cysteine and the closing phenylalanine or tryptophan. Each record gives: J gene, D gene, V gene, clone size, CDR3 protein, CDR3 DNA. A D gene is named only where the DNA matches it firmly. The size entry is marked missing in some rows and otherwise reads once, few, many or a size class.

TRBJ2-3 | TRBD1 | TRBV28 | few | CASRDRAKDTQYF | TGTGCCAGCAGAGACAGGGCGAAAGATACGCAGTATTTT
TRBJ1-4 | . | TRBV20-1 | . | CSAREGTTNEKLFF | TGCAGTGCTAGAGAAGGGACAACTAATGAAAAACTGTTTTTT
TRBJ2-7 | TRBD1 | TRBV18 | few | CASSAASDRAGQYF | TGTGCCAGCTCGGCCGCCTCTGACAGGGCAGGGCAGTACTTC
TRBJ1-2 | . | TRBV11-2 | few | CASSFTPSRGYTF | TGTGCCAGCAGTTTTACCCCGTCACGAGGCTACACCTTC
TRBJ2-5 | . | TRBV11-2 | many | CASSQGGTQYF | TGTGCCAGCAGCCAGGGCGGGACCCAGTACTTC
TRBJ2-4 | . | TRBV24-1 | . | CPTSTLAKNIQYF | TGTCCCACCAGTACGCTAGCCAAAAACATTCAGTACTTC
TRBJ2-1 | . | TRBV12-3/TRBV12-4 | many | CASSPRAGRTSYNEQFF | TGTGCCAGCAGTCCCCGGGCAGGCCGAACCTCCTACAATGAGCAGTTCTTC
TRBJ2-5 | . | TRBV5-1 | many | CASSSGGSIQETQYF | TGCGCCAGCAGCTCTGGAGGGTCAATACAAGAGACCCAGTACTTC
TRBJ2-7 | . | TRBV6-5 | many | CASSYAGTGGPSSYEQYF | TGTGCCAGCAGTTACGCGGGAACCGGGGGCCCGAGCTCCTACGAGCAGTACTTC
TRBJ2-3 | TRBD2 | TRBV29-1 | few | CSAEAAGGTDTQYF | TGCAGCGCCGAAGCAGCGGGGGGGACAGATACGCAGTATTTT
TRBJ1-6 | TRBD1 | TRBV6-5 | many | CASSYRPGQGYNSPLHF | TGTGCCAGCAGTTACCGGCCGGGACAGGGCTATAATTCACCCCTCCACTTT
TRBJ2-5 | TRBD1 | TRBV10-3 | . | CAINDRGQVETQYF | TGTGCCATCAATGACAGGGGCCAGGTGGAGACCCAGTACTTC
TRBJ2-1 | TRBD2 | TRBV5-1 | . | CASSPASGGTNEQFF | TGCGCCAGCAGCCCCGCTAGCGGGGGGACGAATGAGCAGTTCTTC
TRBJ1-1 | TRBD1 | TRBV18 | many | CASSPTGGPEAFF | TGTGCCAGCTCACCAACAGGGGGACCTGAAGCTTTCTTT
TRBJ2-1 | . | TRBV24-1 | . | CATSDGNHNEQFF | TGTGCCACCAGTGATGGCAACCACAATGAGCAGTTCTTC
TRBJ2-7 | TRBD1 | TRBV29-1 | many | CSVTTRDRGIHEQYF | TGCAGCGTTACGACTCGGGACAGGGGCATCCACGAGCAGTACTTC